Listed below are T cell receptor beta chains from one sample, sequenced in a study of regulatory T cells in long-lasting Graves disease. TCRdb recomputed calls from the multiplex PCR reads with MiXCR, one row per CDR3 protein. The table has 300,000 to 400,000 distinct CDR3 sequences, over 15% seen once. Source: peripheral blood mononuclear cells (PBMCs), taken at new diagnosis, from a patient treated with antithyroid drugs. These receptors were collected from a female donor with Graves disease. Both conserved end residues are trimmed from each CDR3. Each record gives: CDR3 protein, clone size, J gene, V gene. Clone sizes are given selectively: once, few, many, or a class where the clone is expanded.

cdr3_aa: ASSLGPASGNPEQY
clone_size: many
j_call: TRBJ2-7
v_call: TRBV11-2

cdr3_aa: ASQPLAGGPSGANVLT
clone_size: -
j_call: TRBJ2-6
v_call: TRBV27

cdr3_aa: ASSFGLADSSPSSYEQY
clone_size: many
j_call: TRBJ2-7
v_call: TRBV5-1

cdr3_aa: ATSRDSGTTDTQY
clone_size: few
j_call: TRBJ2-3
v_call: TRBV15

cdr3_aa: ASSPDRGRGDTQY
clone_size: -
j_call: TRBJ2-3
v_call: TRBV5-1

cdr3_aa: ASVRKNIQY
clone_size: -
j_call: TRBJ2-4
v_call: TRBV6-2/TRBV6-3

cdr3_aa: ASSSFSGHSTDTQY
clone_size: few
j_call: TRBJ2-3
v_call: TRBV6-4

cdr3_aa: SASGGPSNEQF
clone_size: few
j_call: TRBJ2-1
v_call: TRBV20-1

cdr3_aa: ASAIEAGVPYEQY
clone_size: many
j_call: TRBJ2-7
v_call: TRBV19

cdr3_aa: ASSPPGQETQY
clone_size: many
j_call: TRBJ2-5
v_call: TRBV18

cdr3_aa: AGSRKVPEAF
clone_size: many
j_call: TRBJ1-1
v_call: TRBV7-9

cdr3_aa: ASSYGTSGRGGQF
clone_size: few
j_call: TRBJ2-1
v_call: TRBV5-4

cdr3_aa: ASSFKDQTKNIQY
clone_size: many
j_call: TRBJ2-4
v_call: TRBV12-3/TRBV12-4

cdr3_aa: ASSLSRQTGAS
clone_size: -
j_call: TRBJ1-1
v_call: TRBV27

cdr3_aa: AWMRDRVNYGYT
clone_size: many
j_call: TRBJ1-2
v_call: TRBV30

cdr3_aa: ASWGVSNQPQH
clone_size: many
j_call: TRBJ1-5
v_call: TRBV19

cdr3_aa: ASSIGVSSYNSPLH
clone_size: once
j_call: TRBJ1-6
v_call: TRBV19

cdr3_aa: ASSIGTGSGELF
clone_size: -
j_call: TRBJ2-2
v_call: TRBV19

cdr3_aa: ASSGRTSTGELF
clone_size: -
j_call: TRBJ2-2
v_call: TRBV4-1

cdr3_aa: ASSLSSPLH
clone_size: many
j_call: TRBJ1-6
v_call: TRBV7-2

cdr3_aa: ASSVGPLGDEQF
clone_size: many
j_call: TRBJ2-1
v_call: TRBV9

cdr3_aa: ASSIQGTNEKLF
clone_size: many
j_call: TRBJ1-4
v_call: TRBV12-3/TRBV12-4

cdr3_aa: ASSSVGQGNQPQH
clone_size: many
j_call: TRBJ1-5
v_call: TRBV28

cdr3_aa: ASVSTGGPDTQY
clone_size: few
j_call: TRBJ2-3
v_call: TRBV25-1

cdr3_aa: ASSMTGEGGYEQY
clone_size: few
j_call: TRBJ2-7
v_call: TRBV6-1

cdr3_aa: ASSSPGRQETQY
clone_size: many
j_call: TRBJ2-5
v_call: TRBV5-1

cdr3_aa: ASSFNQNTQY
clone_size: -
j_call: TRBJ2-3
v_call: TRBV11-2

cdr3_aa: ASRGAGNIQY
clone_size: many
j_call: TRBJ2-4
v_call: TRBV6-1

cdr3_aa: ASRPTSFSEQF
clone_size: -
j_call: TRBJ2-1
v_call: TRBV28

cdr3_aa: ACAGQPHNEQF
clone_size: many
j_call: TRBJ2-1
v_call: TRBV5-4

cdr3_aa: ASSIRDRGGYEQY
clone_size: many
j_call: TRBJ2-7
v_call: TRBV27

cdr3_aa: ASSRRAVDSYEQY
clone_size: many
j_call: TRBJ2-7
v_call: TRBV6-2/TRBV6-3

cdr3_aa: SASGYGLGSGENEQF
clone_size: few
j_call: TRBJ2-1
v_call: TRBV20-1

cdr3_aa: ASSLSGGSDDGYT
clone_size: many
j_call: TRBJ1-2
v_call: TRBV28

cdr3_aa: ASGGHRVGGRNEQF
clone_size: -
j_call: TRBJ2-1
v_call: TRBV6-1

cdr3_aa: ASTDWGGYGYT
clone_size: many
j_call: TRBJ1-2
v_call: TRBV28

cdr3_aa: ASGKSRGNQETQY
clone_size: -
j_call: TRBJ2-5
v_call: TRBV7-9

cdr3_aa: ASAPSGVGENIQY
clone_size: few
j_call: TRBJ2-4
v_call: TRBV7-3

cdr3_aa: ASSEDWSYEQY
clone_size: many
j_call: TRBJ2-7
v_call: TRBV3-1

cdr3_aa: ASSVRDGSNQPQH
clone_size: few
j_call: TRBJ1-5
v_call: TRBV2

cdr3_aa: ASTGNLRSTDTQY
clone_size: -
j_call: TRBJ2-3
v_call: TRBV14

cdr3_aa: ASSGTGRPKQF
clone_size: many
j_call: TRBJ2-1
v_call: TRBV27

cdr3_aa: ASRAGTPLRRNTEAF
clone_size: many
j_call: TRBJ1-1
v_call: TRBV2

cdr3_aa: AWKMRSDTEAF
clone_size: many
j_call: TRBJ1-1
v_call: TRBV30

cdr3_aa: ASSPGGYGNTIY
clone_size: -
j_call: TRBJ1-3
v_call: TRBV14

cdr3_aa: ASSLAPANTEAF
clone_size: many
j_call: TRBJ1-1
v_call: TRBV5-1

cdr3_aa: ASSPGEGQF
clone_size: many
j_call: TRBJ2-1
v_call: TRBV7-9

cdr3_aa: ASSPLQVSRTLH
clone_size: few
j_call: TRBJ1-6
v_call: TRBV4-1

cdr3_aa: ASSVSGDRGNQPQH
clone_size: many
j_call: TRBJ1-5
v_call: TRBV9

cdr3_aa: ASSIRQGGNSPLH
clone_size: -
j_call: TRBJ1-6
v_call: TRBV27

cdr3_aa: ASSIQDTGELF
clone_size: many
j_call: TRBJ2-2
v_call: TRBV18

cdr3_aa: ASSSVGKETQY
clone_size: -
j_call: TRBJ2-5
v_call: TRBV5-6